A single T cell receptor (beta chain) is shown here with its context. Treatment specified: 19 received Ad26.COV2.S at low or high dose, single or two shots; a few received placebo; per-sample allocation not given. Following the first vaccine or placebo injection, samples were taken on day 63. An 18-55-year-old adult in Boston served as donor. The data are from a study of Ad26.COV2.S vaccination and SARS-CoV-2 variants. Study-level information: Ad26.COV2.S, an intramuscular injection, was given once or twice 56 days apart.

Using immunoSEQ multiplex PCR, the repertoire was profiled, and TCRdb retains in-frame clones only, with some absent. The repertoire includes about 400,000 clones, less than 90% of them detected once, and roughly 3.5% sits in the top ten. The CDR3 is 11 amino acids. Germline V CDR1 and CDR2: SGHVS, FQNEAQ. The V gene lost 4 bases and the J gene lost 9 bases, with 7 bases spanning the gap. The receptor was isolated from a person between 18 and 65 years old who received the Ad26.COV2.S COVID-19 vaccine or a placebo. The specimen comprised peripheral blood, sampled in a trial of Ad26.COV2.S vaccine versus placebo. J is TRBJ1-5 and V is TRBV7-8; D gene uncertain. The CDR3 protein is CASSSEGPQHF. CDR3 coding DNA: TGTGCCAGCAGCTCCGAGGGGCCCCAGCATTTT.